This T cell receptor (beta chain) was profiled in a study of graft-versus-host responses after intestinal transplantation. Whole-study context: Each recipient received a multivisceral, liver-intestinal, or isolated intestinal graft.

Repertoires were generated with immunoSEQ multiplex PCR, while TCRdb's copy carries only in-frame clones and drops some. The table shows under 100,000 clones, with roughly 80% occurring only once. Remarks on this clone: Its antigen is as yet unknown.

The CDR3 consists of 15 residues. Germline lookup yields CDR1 MNHNY and CDR2 SVGAGI (reference sequence). With 6 bases removed from V and 0 bases from J, the gap between germline ends came to 12 bases. The rearrangement links TRBV6-6 to TRBJ1-5, with no clear D. The sequence was collected from a human donor who received an intestinal transplant. The sequencing used unstimulated CD4+ T cells sorted from spleen or lymph node cells, collected before intestinal transplant. The CDR3 DNA reads TGTGCCAGCAGCCCACCCCAGATTAGCAATCAGCCCCAGCATTTT. This translates into CASSPPQISNQPQHF.